The rows below give T cell receptor beta chains drawn from one sample of a study of CD8 T cells in ankylosing spondylitis. Each CDR3 protein gets one entry after TCRdb re-called the 5' RACE reads with MiXCR. The top ten clones hold less than 35% of a sample with approximately 260,000 distinct CDR3 sequences, about 18% of them seen once. Sequencing input: blood, either unsorted or a sorted T cell fraction (not recorded which). The receptors stem from a male donor with ankylosing spondylitis or in good health (not recorded which). Both conserved end residues are part of each CDR3. A D gene is named only where the DNA matches it firmly. Clone size is stated in some rows and not others, as once, few, many or a class when expanded.

clone_size: -
d_call: TRBD1
v_call: TRBV5-1
j_call: TRBJ2-5
cdr3_aa: CASSLRDRSQETQYF
cdr3_nt: TGCGCCAGCAGCTTACGGGACAGGTCCCAAGAGACCCAGTACTTC

clone_size: -
d_call: TRBD2
v_call: TRBV11-2
j_call: TRBJ2-7
cdr3_aa: CASSLLSLVLAGGNSYEQYF
cdr3_nt: TGTGCCAGCAGCTTATTGTCATTGGTCCTAGCGGGAGGTAACTCCTACGAGCAGTACTTC

clone_size: few
d_call: -
v_call: TRBV9
j_call: TRBJ2-1
cdr3_aa: CASSVVASYNEQFF
cdr3_nt: TGTGCCAGCAGCGTAGTGGCTAGCTACAATGAGCAGTTCTTC

clone_size: -
d_call: -
v_call: TRBV6-1
j_call: TRBJ2-7
cdr3_aa: CASSVRGAPYEQYF
cdr3_nt: TGTGCCAGCAGTGTACGCGGAGCCCCCTACGAGCAGTACTTC

clone_size: -
d_call: TRBD2
v_call: TRBV20-1
j_call: TRBJ2-3
cdr3_aa: CSAILRLAGVSDTQYF
cdr3_nt: TGCAGTGCTATCTTAAGACTAGCGGGAGTGTCAGATACGCAGTATTTT

clone_size: -
d_call: -
v_call: TRBV29-1
j_call: TRBJ2-1
cdr3_aa: CSVASKGNEQFF
cdr3_nt: TGCAGCGTTGCTTCTAAAGGGAATGAGCAGTTCTTC

clone_size: -
d_call: -
v_call: TRBV20-1
j_call: TRBJ2-2
cdr3_aa: CSARDWKTMGTGELFF
cdr3_nt: TGCAGTGCTAGAGATTGGAAGACAATGGGCACCGGGGAGCTGTTTTTT

clone_size: few
d_call: TRBD2
v_call: TRBV11-2
j_call: TRBJ2-1
cdr3_aa: CASSLPPSGRWGDNEQFF
cdr3_nt: TGTGCCAGCAGCCTACCCCCCAGCGGGAGGTGGGGCGACAATGAGCAGTTCTTC

clone_size: many
d_call: -
v_call: TRBV27
j_call: TRBJ2-5
cdr3_aa: CASSPEVPGETQYF
cdr3_nt: TGTGCCAGCAGTCCAGAGGTGCCGGGAGAGACCCAGTACTTC

clone_size: -
d_call: -
v_call: TRBV4-1
j_call: TRBJ2-7
cdr3_aa: CASSQESLVYEQYF
cdr3_nt: TGCGCCAGCAGCCAAGAGTCCCTAGTCTACGAGCAGTACTTC

clone_size: -
d_call: TRBD2
v_call: TRBV20-1
j_call: TRBJ2-1
cdr3_aa: CSVIRGLAGDSYNEQFF
cdr3_nt: TGCAGTGTTATTCGGGGACTAGCGGGCGACTCCTACAATGAGCAGTTCTTC

clone_size: -
d_call: -
v_call: TRBV5-1
j_call: TRBJ1-1
cdr3_aa: CASSAPGMENTEAFF
cdr3_nt: TGCGCCAGCAGCGCCCCAGGGATGGAGAACACTGAAGCTTTCTTT

clone_size: -
d_call: -
v_call: TRBV20-1
j_call: TRBJ1-1
cdr3_aa: CSAPLNTEAFF
cdr3_nt: TGCAGTGCTCCACTTAACACTGAAGCTTTCTTT

clone_size: -
d_call: TRBD2
v_call: TRBV3-1
j_call: TRBJ2-3
cdr3_aa: CASSHGEREADTQYF
cdr3_nt: TGTGCCAGCAGCCACGGAGAGCGGGAGGCAGATACGCAGTATTTT

clone_size: -
d_call: TRBD1
v_call: TRBV4-3
j_call: TRBJ2-4
cdr3_aa: CASSQQTGSGIQSF
cdr3_nt: TGCGCCAGCAGCCAGCAGACAGGGTCTGGCATTCAGTCCTTC

clone_size: many
d_call: TRBD1
v_call: TRBV6-5
j_call: TRBJ1-1
cdr3_aa: CASSYSTGDLFF
cdr3_nt: TGTGCCAGCAGTTACTCGACAGGGGATCTTTTCTTT

clone_size: few
d_call: -
v_call: TRBV4-3
j_call: TRBJ1-1
cdr3_aa: CASSQVISRNTEAFF
cdr3_nt: TGCGCCAGCAGCCAAGTTATCAGCAGGAACACTGAAGCTTTCTTT

clone_size: -
d_call: -
v_call: TRBV27
j_call: TRBJ1-1
cdr3_aa: CASSPVENTEAFF
cdr3_nt: TGTGCCAGCAGTCCCGTCGAGAACACTGAAGCTTTCTTT

clone_size: -
d_call: -
v_call: TRBV29-1
j_call: TRBJ1-1
cdr3_aa: CSVTGDTTANTEAFF
cdr3_nt: TGCAGCGTTACGGGTGATACGACAGCGAACACTGAAGCTTTCTTT

clone_size: few
d_call: -
v_call: TRBV9
j_call: TRBJ1-4
cdr3_aa: CASSPGAVEKLFF
cdr3_nt: TGTGCCAGCAGCCCGGGGGCCGTGGAAAAACTGTTTTTT

clone_size: -
d_call: -
v_call: TRBV5-1
j_call: TRBJ2-2
cdr3_aa: CASSLAGGNGELFF
cdr3_nt: TGCGCCAGCAGCTTAGCCGGGGGAAATGGGGAGCTGTTTTTT

clone_size: few
d_call: TRBD1
v_call: TRBV4-3
j_call: TRBJ2-7
cdr3_aa: CASSQDLATGAYEQYF
cdr3_nt: TGCGCCAGCAGCCAAGATCTGGCGACAGGGGCCTACGAGCAGTACTTC

clone_size: many
d_call: -
v_call: TRBV20-1
j_call: TRBJ2-1
cdr3_aa: CSARSGDEQFF
cdr3_nt: TGCAGTGCTAGATCCGGGGATGAGCAGTTCTTC

clone_size: -
d_call: TRBD2
v_call: TRBV4-1
j_call: TRBJ2-1
cdr3_aa: CASSQDRPSGIYNEQFF
cdr3_nt: TGCGCCAGCAGCCAAGATAGGCCTAGCGGGATCTACAATGAGCAGTTCTTC

clone_size: many
d_call: -
v_call: TRBV11-3
j_call: TRBJ2-3
cdr3_aa: CASSSGDTQYF
cdr3_nt: TGTGCCAGCAGCTCGGGGGATACGCAGTATTTT

clone_size: few
d_call: -
v_call: TRBV29-1
j_call: TRBJ2-7
cdr3_aa: CSAHNAYEQYF
cdr3_nt: TGCAGCGCCCACAACGCTTACGAGCAGTACTTC

clone_size: few
d_call: TRBD1
v_call: TRBV6-6
j_call: TRBJ2-7
cdr3_aa: CASTRTGDYEQYF
cdr3_nt: TGTGCCAGCACACGGACAGGGGACTACGAGCAGTACTTC

clone_size: -
d_call: TRBD1
v_call: TRBV4-1
j_call: TRBJ2-1
cdr3_aa: CASSQWTGDNEQFF
cdr3_nt: TGCGCCAGCAGCCAGTGGACAGGGGACAATGAGCAGTTCTTC

clone_size: -
d_call: -
v_call: TRBV6-1
j_call: TRBJ2-1
cdr3_aa: CASRPGGGAGYNEQFF
cdr3_nt: TGTGCCAGCAGACCCGGCGGGGGCGCCGGTTACAATGAGCAGTTCTTC

clone_size: -
d_call: TRBD2
v_call: TRBV5-1
j_call: TRBJ2-7
cdr3_aa: CASSLGLSGSYEQYF
cdr3_nt: TGCGCCAGCAGCTTGGGGCTCAGCGGGAGTTACGAGCAGTACTTC

clone_size: many
d_call: TRBD2
v_call: TRBV20-1
j_call: TRBJ2-1
cdr3_aa: CSAKREPSSYNEQFF
cdr3_nt: TGCAGTGCCAAGCGGGAGCCCAGCTCCTACAATGAGCAGTTCTTC

clone_size: -
d_call: TRBD2
v_call: TRBV2
j_call: TRBJ2-4
cdr3_aa: CASSPKVWEGRNIQYF
cdr3_nt: TGTGCCAGCAGCCCCAAGGTTTGGGAGGGGAGGAACATTCAGTACTTC

clone_size: few
d_call: TRBD2
v_call: TRBV7-2
j_call: TRBJ2-3
cdr3_aa: CASGRELSDTQYF
cdr3_nt: TGTGCCAGCGGGCGGGAGCTAAGCGATACGCAGTATTTT

clone_size: many
d_call: TRBD2
v_call: TRBV3-1
j_call: TRBJ2-3
cdr3_aa: CASSQGLLAGGPVDTQYF
cdr3_nt: TGTGCCAGCAGCCAAGGGCTCCTAGCGGGAGGGCCGGTAGATACGCAGTATTTT

clone_size: many
d_call: -
v_call: TRBV12-3/TRBV12-4
j_call: TRBJ2-1
cdr3_aa: CASSPSSTPYNEQFF
cdr3_nt: TGTGCCAGCAGCCCCTCCAGCACCCCCTACAATGAGCAGTTCTTC

clone_size: few
d_call: TRBD1
v_call: TRBV6-1
j_call: TRBJ1-2
cdr3_aa: CASSQTGTEYTANYGYTF
cdr3_nt: TGTGCCAGCAGTCAGACCGGGACAGAATACACAGCTAACTATGGCTACACCTTC

clone_size: few
d_call: TRBD1
v_call: TRBV4-1
j_call: TRBJ2-3
cdr3_aa: CASSQGGGQGSDTQYF
cdr3_nt: TGCGCCAGCAGCCAAGGGGGGGGACAGGGGTCGGATACGCAGTATTTT

clone_size: -
d_call: -
v_call: TRBV29-1
j_call: TRBJ1-1
cdr3_aa: CSVERYTEAFF
cdr3_nt: TGCAGCGTTGAGAGGTACACTGAAGCTTTCTTT

clone_size: few
d_call: -
v_call: TRBV5-6
j_call: TRBJ1-4
cdr3_aa: CASSSSSPWEKLFF
cdr3_nt: TGTGCCAGCAGCTCCTCCTCTCCCTGGGAAAAACTGTTTTTT

clone_size: -
d_call: -
v_call: TRBV2
j_call: TRBJ2-7
cdr3_aa: CASSDIDTLIEQYF
cdr3_nt: TGTGCCAGCAGTGATATTGACACCTTGATCGAGCAGTACTTC

clone_size: -
d_call: TRBD2
v_call: TRBV14
j_call: TRBJ2-7
cdr3_aa: CASSPGTSAEQYF
cdr3_nt: TGTGCCAGCAGCCCCGGGACTAGTGCCGAGCAGTACTTC

clone_size: -
d_call: TRBD1
v_call: TRBV5-5
j_call: TRBJ2-5
cdr3_aa: CASSLDRDSQETQYF
cdr3_nt: TGTGCCAGCAGCTTGGACCGGGACAGCCAAGAGACCCAGTACTTC

clone_size: many
d_call: -
v_call: TRBV4-1
j_call: TRBJ2-1
cdr3_aa: CASSQGLAIGNEQFF
cdr3_nt: TGCGCCAGCAGCCAAGGGCTAGCGATAGGGAATGAGCAGTTCTTC

clone_size: few
d_call: TRBD1
v_call: TRBV7-2
j_call: TRBJ2-1
cdr3_aa: CASSLAGGQGAYNEQFF
cdr3_nt: TGTGCCAGCAGCTTAGCTGGGGGACAGGGGGCTTACAATGAGCAGTTCTTC

clone_size: many
d_call: TRBD2
v_call: TRBV4-3
j_call: TRBJ2-2
cdr3_aa: CASSQELFGASGNTGELFF
cdr3_nt: TGCGCCAGCAGCCAAGAATTGTTCGGCGCTAGCGGGAACACCGGGGAGCTGTTTTTT

clone_size: -
d_call: -
v_call: TRBV4-3
j_call: TRBJ1-1
cdr3_aa: CASSQDAVTGPEAFF
cdr3_nt: TGCGCCAGCAGCCAAGATGCGGTGACAGGACCCGAAGCTTTCTTT

clone_size: few
d_call: -
v_call: TRBV29-1
j_call: TRBJ2-3
cdr3_aa: CSLELGSGSTDTQYF
cdr3_nt: TGCAGCCTTGAGCTGGGGAGCGGGAGCACAGATACGCAGTATTTT

clone_size: -
d_call: TRBD2
v_call: TRBV9
j_call: TRBJ2-5
cdr3_aa: CASSVASGGSAETQYF
cdr3_nt: TGTGCCAGCAGCGTAGCCAGCGGCGGGAGTGCGGAGACCCAGTACTTC

clone_size: many
d_call: TRBD1
v_call: TRBV12-3/TRBV12-4
j_call: TRBJ1-1
cdr3_aa: CASSQGGMNTEAFF
cdr3_nt: TGTGCCAGCAGCCAGGGGGGTATGAACACTGAAGCTTTCTTT

clone_size: -
d_call: TRBD2
v_call: TRBV5-1
j_call: TRBJ2-1
cdr3_aa: CASSLVSGRADNEQFF
cdr3_nt: TGCGCCAGCAGCTTGGTTAGCGGGAGGGCCGACAATGAGCAGTTCTTC

clone_size: -
d_call: -
v_call: TRBV2
j_call: TRBJ1-1
cdr3_aa: CAVKSVTVTEAFF
cdr3_nt: TGTGCCGTAAAAAGCGTGACGGTGACTGAAGCTTTCTTT

clone_size: -
d_call: -
v_call: TRBV12-3/TRBV12-4
j_call: TRBJ1-5
cdr3_aa: CASSEGPNQPQHF
cdr3_nt: TGTGCCAGCAGTGAAGGTCCCAATCAGCCCCAGCATTTT

clone_size: -
d_call: -
v_call: TRBV7-3
j_call: TRBJ2-5
cdr3_aa: CASSSTIGETQYF
cdr3_nt: TGTGCCAGCAGCTCTACCATAGGGGAGACCCAGTACTTC

clone_size: few
d_call: TRBD2
v_call: TRBV9
j_call: TRBJ2-1
cdr3_aa: CASSETSGRSYEQFF
cdr3_nt: TGTGCCAGCAGCGAGACTAGCGGGAGAAGCTATGAGCAGTTCTTC

clone_size: few
d_call: -
v_call: TRBV12-3/TRBV12-4
j_call: TRBJ1-3
cdr3_aa: CASSLADFRYF
cdr3_nt: TGTGCCAGCAGTTTAGCAGATTTCAGATATTTT